Listed below are T cell receptor beta chains from one sample, sequenced in a study of shared clonotypes between healthy human individuals. The assay was immunoSEQ multiplex PCR, and TCRdb's table has in-frame clones only and misses some. The repertoire includes approximately 2.4 million clones, approximately 94% of them detected once, and around 0.13% sits in the top ten. The sequenced material came from naive CD4+ T cells sorted from blood. These TCRs come from a man aged 18 to 29 in good health. CDR3s include the opening cysteine and the closing phenylalanine or tryptophan. The D gene is left open where the match is weak. Size is stated for part of the rows, as once, few or many counts, or as a class when the clone is expanded.

size: -
V: TRBV10-3
D: -
J: TRBJ2-3
CDR3: CAIAPRGGGLSTDTQYF
DNA: TGTGCCATAGCGCCCCGGGGCGGGGGCCTTAGCACAGATACGCAGTATTTT

size: once
V: TRBV18
D: -
J: TRBJ1-5
CDR3: CASSPLRSNQPQHF
DNA: TGTGCCAGCTCACCACTTCGTAGCAATCAGCCCCAGCATTTT

size: few
V: TRBV4-1
D: -
J: TRBJ2-1
CDR3: CASSQDPSSYNEQFF
DNA: TGCGCCAGCAGCCAAGACCCTAGCTCCTACAATGAGCAGTTCTTC

size: -
V: TRBV27
D: TRBD1
J: TRBJ1-6
CDR3: CASSPLDRINNSPLHF
DNA: TGTGCCAGCAGCCCCTTGGACAGGATTAATAATTCACCCCTCCACTTT

size: -
V: TRBV19
D: -
J: TRBJ2-7
CDR3: CASSITLVGTYEQYF
DNA: TGTGCCAGTAGTATTACACTAGTGGGGACCTACGAGCAGTACTTC

size: -
V: TRBV11-2
D: TRBD2
J: TRBJ2-7
CDR3: CASSIEASAGALEQYF
DNA: TGTGCCAGCAGTATAGAAGCTTCGGCGGGAGCCCTCGAGCAGTACTTC

size: -
V: TRBV2
D: TRBD1
J: TRBJ1-3
CDR3: CASTLADRAFGNTIYF
DNA: TGTGCCAGCACCCTCGCGGACAGGGCTTTTGGAAACACCATATATTTT

size: -
V: TRBV5-1
D: TRBD2
J: TRBJ2-7
CDR3: CASSPTGGASVTYEQYF
DNA: TGCGCCAGCAGCCCCACGGGGGGGGCTAGCGTCACCTACGAGCAGTACTTC

size: -
V: TRBV6-5
D: -
J: TRBJ2-1
CDR3: CASSYSYQGFYEQFF
DNA: TGTGCCAGCAGTTACTCATACCAGGGGTTCTATGAGCAGTTCTTC

size: -
V: TRBV5-1
D: -
J: TRBJ2-5
CDR3: CASSLGSGLETQYF
DNA: TGCGCCAGCAGCTTGGGATCGGGGCTGGAGACCCAGTACTTC

size: -
V: TRBV11-1
D: TRBD1
J: TRBJ2-7
CDR3: CASSLAGQGRKQYF
DNA: TGTGCCAGCAGCTTAGCCGGACAGGGGCGAAAGCAGTACTTC

size: -
V: TRBV29-1
D: -
J: TRBJ2-7
CDR3: CSVVEAGRSYEQYF
DNA: TGCAGCGTTGTCGAGGCGGGCAGGTCCTACGAGCAGTACTTC

size: -
V: TRBV20-1
D: -
J: TRBJ2-1
CDR3: CSARGAYEQFF
DNA: TGCAGTGCCAGGGGGGCGTATGAGCAGTTCTTC

size: -
V: TRBV5-4
D: -
J: TRBJ2-7
CDR3: CASSLITGGEQYF
DNA: TGTGCCAGCAGCTTGATCACAGGAGGCGAGCAGTACTTC

size: -
V: TRBV30
D: -
J: TRBJ1-6
CDR3: CAWMPPAGKRTYNSPLHF
DNA: TGTGCCTGGATGCCCCCGGCAGGGAAGAGGACCTATAATTCACCCCTCCACTTT

size: -
V: TRBV5-1
D: TRBD1
J: TRBJ1-1
CDR3: CASSLLGQGSTEAFF
DNA: TGCGCCAGCAGCCTACTCGGACAGGGAAGCACTGAAGCTTTCTTT

size: -
V: TRBV9
D: TRBD1
J: TRBJ2-6
CDR3: CASSPGTGKAGANVLTF
DNA: TGTGCCAGCAGCCCCGGGACAGGGAAAGCGGGGGCCAACGTCCTGACTTTC

size: -
V: TRBV25-1
D: TRBD1
J: TRBJ1-2
CDR3: CASRWEGQVGGYTF
DNA: TGTGCCAGCAGGTGGGAGGGACAGGTCGGTGGCTACACCTTC

size: -
V: TRBV6-1
D: -
J: TRBJ1-1
CDR3: CASSALSGMNTEAFF
DNA: TGTGCCAGCAGTGCACTGTCCGGGATGAACACTGAAGCTTTCTTT

size: -
V: TRBV6-5
D: TRBD2
J: TRBJ2-3
CDR3: CASRGTSGFDTQYF
DNA: TGTGCCAGCAGGGGGACTAGCGGGTTCGATACGCAGTATTTT

size: -
V: TRBV6-6
D: -
J: TRBJ2-7
CDR3: CASNRDTRPYEQYF
DNA: TGTGCCAGCAACCGGGACACGCGGCCCTACGAGCAGTACTTC

size: -
V: TRBV4-2
D: TRBD2
J: TRBJ2-4
CDR3: CASSQEVARGVYF
DNA: TGTGCCAGCAGCCAAGAAGTTGCGCGGGGGGTGTACTTC

size: once
V: TRBV30
D: -
J: TRBJ1-1
CDR3: CAWSKDMNTEAFF
DNA: TGTGCCTGGAGTAAGGACATGAACACTGAAGCTTTCTTT

size: -
V: TRBV19
D: -
J: TRBJ2-5
CDR3: CASSSSSGTQETQYF
DNA: TGTGCCAGTAGTTCTTCCTCAGGGACCCAAGAGACCCAGTACTTC

size: -
V: TRBV5-1
D: TRBD1
J: TRBJ1-1
CDR3: CASSLSGTGYTEAFF
DNA: TGCGCCAGCAGCTTGTCCGGGACAGGGTACACTGAAGCTTTCTTT

size: -
V: TRBV6-6
D: TRBD1
J: TRBJ2-7
CDR3: CASSLSGQGGYEQYF
DNA: TGTGCCAGCAGTCTCTCGGGACAGGGTGGGTACGAGCAGTACTTC

size: -
V: TRBV7-9
D: -
J: TRBJ1-5
CDR3: CASSSGVIGGVHQPQHF
DNA: TGTGCCAGCAGCTCAGGCGTCATCGGGGGCGTGCATCAGCCCCAGCATTTT

size: -
V: TRBV7-9
D: -
J: TRBJ2-4
CDR3: CASSPEAPTKNIQYF
DNA: TGTGCCAGCAGCCCAGAGGCGCCGACCAAAAACATTCAGTACTTC

size: -
V: TRBV30
D: -
J: TRBJ2-3
CDR3: CAWSVRGTSTDTQYF
DNA: TGTGCCTGGAGTGTACGAGGGACTAGCACAGATACGCAGTATTTT

size: -
V: TRBV29-1
D: TRBD1
J: TRBJ2-5
CDR3: CSVTGQGETQYF
DNA: TGCAGCGTTACCGGACAGGGAGAGACCCAGTACTTC

size: -
V: TRBV7-2
D: TRBD2
J: TRBJ2-3
CDR3: CASSLSGSLADTQYF
DNA: TGTGCCAGCAGCTTGAGCGGGAGTTTGGCAGATACGCAGTATTTT

size: -
V: TRBV7-2
D: -
J: TRBJ1-1
CDR3: CASSLYSIGRSEAFF
DNA: TGTGCCAGCAGCTTATATAGTATTGGGCGCAGTGAAGCTTTCTTT

size: -
V: TRBV6-5
D: -
J: TRBJ2-3
CDR3: CASSYIGDTQYF
DNA: TGTGCCAGCAGTTACATCGGGGATACGCAGTATTTT

size: -
V: TRBV4-1
D: TRBD1
J: TRBJ2-2
CDR3: CASSQARTGVTGELFF
DNA: TGCGCCAGCAGCCAAGCAAGGACAGGGGTAACCGGGGAGCTGTTTTTT

size: -
V: TRBV30
D: -
J: TRBJ2-2
CDR3: CAWSVMGRTGELFF
DNA: TGTGCCTGGAGTGTGATGGGGCGAACCGGGGAGCTGTTTTTT

size: once
V: TRBV28
D: TRBD1
J: TRBJ1-5
CDR3: CASSSPGTGNQPQHF
DNA: TGTGCCAGCAGTTCTCCGGGGACAGGCAATCAGCCCCAGCATTTT

size: -
V: TRBV4-1
D: -
J: TRBJ2-7
CDR3: CASSQDLGHYEQYF
DNA: TGCGCCAGCAGCCAAGATCTAGGGCACTACGAGCAGTACTTC

size: -
V: TRBV2
D: -
J: TRBJ1-1
CDR3: CASSEEVRGNTEAFF
DNA: TGTGCCAGCAGTGAAGAGGTCAGGGGGAACACTGAAGCTTTCTTT

size: once
V: TRBV18
D: -
J: TRBJ2-7
CDR3: CASSRDQTYEQYF
DNA: TGTGCCAGCTCACGGGACCAAACCTACGAGCAGTACTTC

size: -
V: TRBV30
D: -
J: TRBJ1-6
CDR3: CAWSVTNYSPLHF
DNA: TGTGCCTGGAGTGTCACAAACTATTCACCCCTCCACTTT